This T cell receptor (beta chain) was documented in a study of blood T cell repertoires in COVID-19. The repertoire was sequenced with immunoSEQ multiplex PCR; TCRdb's copy has only in-frame clones and lacks some. In the table there are around 220,000 clones, approximately 80% of which are singletons. V lost 5 bases, J lost 7 bases, and 12 bases lay in between. Germline values: CDR1 LNHDA, CDR2 SQIVND (reference sequence). This CDR3 spans 14 amino acids. Sample: PBMCs or T cells enriched from blood (not recorded which). The chain is built from TRBV19 and TRBJ1-6; D not resolved. This receptor was taken from a middle-aged woman with acute COVID-19. CDR3 in amino acids: CASSSGLRNSPLHF. The CDR3 DNA reads TGTGCCAGTAGTTCGGGGTTAAGGAATTCACCCCTCCACTTT. The variable domain in full, completed from reference TRBV19 and TRBJ1-6, reads DGGITQSPKYLFRKEGQNVTLSCEQNLNHDAMYWYRQDPGQGLRLIYYSQIVNDFQKGDIAEGYSVSREKKESFPLTVTSAQKNPTAFYLCASSSGLRNSPLHFGNGTRLTVT.